This T cell receptor beta chain was identified in a study of blood T cell repertoires in COVID-19. Whole-study context: Sites in the United States, Italy and Spain provided acute and convalescent COVID-19 samples. T cells, B-cell-depleted T cells, or PBMCs supplied cDNA or gDNA.

As originally analysed: Reference gene primers were amplified, and this amplification served to estimate nucleated cell counts. Data came from immunoSEQ multiplex PCR; TCRdb stores just in-frame clones and leaves some out. The V and J calls and clone size were taken over from that table, and D and trimming were inferred from the DNA. This repertoire shows roughly 380,000 clones, roughly 90% found once; its top ten account for roughly 1.6%. Seattle patients were enrolled while actively infected and followed longitudinally. The CDR3 is 15 residues long. Germline CDR1 is SGHVS and CDR2 is FQNEAQ. The ends lost 5 bases at V and 4 bases at J; junction bases unmatched: 10.

The chain couples TRBV7-8 to TRBJ2-5, with TRBD2 matching over 7 bases. The receptor's source is a woman aged 40 to 55 with COVID-19, enrolled during active disease. The material sequenced was peripheral blood. The chain's CDR3 is CASSGSWGGIETQYF. The CDR3 DNA reads TGTGCCAGCAGCGGGTCTTGGGGGGGGATAGAGACCCAGTACTTC.